The 25 T cell receptor beta chains given below trace back to one sample, sequenced in a study of cytomegalovirus exposure and HLA in healthy donors. PCR was performed using 60 Vbeta and 13 Jbeta primers. Sequencing was performed with immunoSEQ multiplex PCR; in TCRdb, only in-frame clones are kept and a portion is missing. Of some 140,000 clones in the sample, roughly four fifths were seen once. The material sequenced was PBMCs. Receptors originate from a middle-aged woman in good health and CMV-seronegative.

This rearrangement joins TRBV28 to TRBJ1-2; D might be TRBD1 (5 bases). Trimming stripped 2 bases from V and 6 bases from J, with 10 bases between. This CDR3 has 13 amino acids. Germline V gene data show CDR1 as MDHEN and CDR2 as SYDVKM. CDR3: CASSLQGSHGYTF. DNA of the CDR3: TGTGCCAGCAGTTTACAGGGATCGCATGGCTACACCTTC.

The rearrangement links TRBV4-3 to TRBJ2-1; D gene unclear. Trimming stripped 0 bases from V and 4 bases from J, with 7 bases between. Germline V gene lookup returns CDR1 LGHNA and CDR2 YSLEER. The CDR3 runs to 14 residues. In DNA, the CDR3 is TGCGCCAGCAGCCAAGACGGCAGGTACAATGAGCAGTTCTTC. It codes for CASSQDGRYNEQFF.

V gene TRBV7-6 combines with J gene TRBJ2-1; 8 nucleotides line up with TRBD1. This CDR3 contains 16 residues. Germline V gene lookup returns CDR1 SGHVS and CDR2 FNYEAQ. After removal of 4 bases from V and 3 bases from J, the junction contained 8 bases not matched to a gene. The CDR3 is CASSSSDRGHYNEQFF. Written as DNA, the CDR3 is TGTGCCAGCAGCTCCAGTGACAGGGGCCACTACAATGAGCAGTTCTTC.

The chain couples TRBV9 to TRBJ1-2; 7 nucleotides line up with TRBD1. Germline assignment: CDR1 SGDLS and CDR2 YYNGEE. Germline trimming cut 0 bases from V and 8 bases from J; bases unmatched to any gene: 16. This CDR3 is 17 amino acids long. In DNA, the CDR3 is TGTGCCAGCAGCGTAGGTGGACAGGCCACCCAAACGAGCGGCTACACCTTC. Translating it yields CASSVGGQATQTSGYTF.

The sample holds many counts of this clone. V gene TRBV5-1 combines with J gene TRBJ1-4; maybe TRBD1 (6 bases). Germline CDR1 SGHRS, CDR2 YFSETQ. The V and J ends lost 2 bases and 7 bases respectively, with 18 bases between them. The length of the CDR3 is 16 residues. CDR3 DNA: TGCGCCAGCAGCTTCCGGCCCGGGGGGGCGGGTGAAAAACTGTTTTTT. It encodes CASSFRPGGAGEKLFF.

Only one count was recorded for this clone. V gene TRBV7-2 combines with J gene TRBJ2-2, with 8 positions matching TRBD1. V lost 6 bases and J lost 3; bases outside the gene matches: 6. Germline V lookup: CDR1 SGHTA, CDR2 FQGNSA. CDR3 length: 15 amino acids. In DNA form, the CDR3 reads TGTGCCAGCAGGGGACAGGTGGTGGACACCGGGGAGCTGTTTTTT. This gives the protein CASRGQVVDTGELFF.

The genes are TRBV5-4 and TRBJ1-6, with TRBD1 identical over 8 bases. Trimming took 5 bases from V and 9 from J; bases not matched to a gene: 10. Germline V lookup: CDR1 SGHNT, CDR2 YYREEE (reference sequence). This CDR3 is 15 amino acids long. CDR3 coding DNA: TGTGCCAGCAGAGAATCAGGGGGCGCGGGTTCACCCCTCCACTTT. Protein: CASRESGGAGSPLHF.

This chain links TRBV4-2 with TRBJ1-3; TRBD1 might be the D (5 bases). CDR1 and CDR2 (germline): LGHNA, YNFKEQ. The CDR3 loop spans 16 amino acids. Trimming left V 2 bases short and J 0 bases short, with 11 bases between. CDR3 sequence reads: CASSQPGGSSGNTIYF. The CDR3 DNA is TGTGCCAGCAGCCAACCGGGGGGAAGCTCTGGAAACACCATATATTTT.

The rearrangement links TRBV6-5 to TRBJ1-4; 7 bases fit TRBD1. This CDR3 spans 14 amino acids. Germline-derived CDR1 and CDR2 are MNHEY and SVGAGI. V lost 1 base to trimming and J lost 8 bases; unmatched junction nucleotides: 4. The CDR3, as DNA: TGTGCCAGCAGTTACTTGTCGACAGGGGAAAAACTGTTTTTT. Protein product: CASSYLSTGEKLFF.

The V and J genes are TRBV7-9 and TRBJ2-3; TRBD1 matches at 9 bases. V shed 5 bases and J 7 bases; nucleotides not matched to a gene: 16. The CDR3 has 17 residues. The germline V gene encodes CDR1 SEHNR and CDR2 FQNEAQ (reference sequence). The CDR3 loop reads CASSAPTDRGNPNTQYF. CDR3 in DNA: TGTGCCAGCAGCGCACCGACTGACAGGGGGAATCCGAATACGCAGTATTTT.

This clone was counted only a few times. The rearrangement links TRBV6-5 to TRBJ1-2, with D tentatively TRBD1 (5 bases). V was shortened by 0 bases and J by 8 bases, with 13 bases between the two germline ends. Germline CDR1 and CDR2: MNHEY and SVGAGI. The CDR3 is 14 amino acids. CDR3 in amino acids: CASSYSRRGDGYTF. In DNA form, the CDR3 reads TGTGCCAGCAGTTACTCGAGGAGGGGCGACGGCTACACCTTC.

The chain uses TRBV13 and TRBJ2-1; TRBD2 matches at 10 bases. The trim removed 5 bases at V and 4 bases at J, leaving 5 bases unmatched. Per the germline V gene, CDR1 is PRHDT and CDR2 is FYEKMQ (reference sequence). The CDR3 runs 15 residues. DNA for the CDR3: TGTGCCAGCAGCGCTAGACTAGCGGGTTACAATGAGCAGTTCTTC. It codes for CASSARLAGYNEQFF.

The chain is built from TRBV5-1 and TRBJ1-4, with D maybe TRBD1 (5 bases). Germline V gene sequence: CDR1 SGHRS, CDR2 YFSETQ. Trimming cost V 2 bases and J 7 bases, with 18 bases left between them. This CDR3 is 16 amino acids long. Written as DNA, the CDR3 is TGCGCCAGCAGCTTTGGCAGGGCAAATTTAGGTGAAAAACTGTTTTTT. Protein: CASSFGRANLGEKLFF.

To note about this clone: The sample holds other DNA sequences that translate to the same CDR3. The rearrangement joins TRBV6-4 to TRBJ1-1; the D gene is possibly TRBD1 (5 bases). Between the trimmed V and J ends, which lost 6 bases and 4 bases, there was a span of 15 bases. The CDR3 spans 14 residues. Looked up from germline, CDR1 is MRHNA and CDR2 is SNTAGT. DNA for the CDR3: TGTGCCAGCAGAAGGCAGGGATCAAGCACTGAAGCTTTCTTT. This translates into CASRRQGSSTEAFF.

The chain links TRBV19 to TRBJ1-4, with D perhaps matching TRBD1 (6 bases). The germline V gene encodes CDR1 LNHDA and CDR2 SQIVND (reference sequence). The CDR3 has 13 amino acids. The V end lost 6 bases, the J end lost 6 bases, and 11 bases lay between the germline ends. Here the CDR3 reads CASRGRGDEKLFF. For the CDR3, the DNA is TGTGCCAGTAGGGGCAGGGGTGATGAAAAACTGTTTTTT.

The chain employs TRBV6-6 and TRBJ1-2; TRBD1 agrees at 7 bases. V lost 1 base to trimming and J lost 4 bases; unmatched junction nucleotides: 3. The CDR3 loop spans 14 amino acids. CDR1 and CDR2 (germline): MNHNY, SVGAGI (reference sequence). The CDR3, as DNA: TGTGCCAGCAGTTACTTACAGGGGAGCTATGGCTACACCTTC. Its translation is CASSYLQGSYGYTF.

The V gene is TRBV9, the J gene TRBJ2-6, with a possible D match to TRBD2 (5 bases). The germline V gene encodes CDR1 SGDLS and CDR2 YYNGEE. With 4 bases removed from V and 3 bases from J, the gap between germline ends came to 14 bases. The CDR3 runs to 16 residues. The CDR3 coding sequence is TGTGCCAGCAGCCCGAGGGTTGCGCGTGGGGCCAACGTCCTGACTTTC. As protein: CASSPRVARGANVLTF. Full variable domain (outside the CDR3, taken from reference TRBV9 and TRBJ2-6): DSGVTQTPKHLITATGQRVTLRCSPRSGDLSVYWYQQSLDQGLQFLIQYYNGEERAKGNILERFSAQQFPDLHSELNLSSLELGDSALYFCASSPRVARGANVLTFGAGSRLTVL.

The chain joins TRBV11-2 to TRBJ2-3, with 10 bases identical to TRBD2. CDR3 length: 16 amino acids. Per the germline V gene, CDR1 is SGHAT and CDR2 is FQNNGV. V shed 4 bases and J 8 bases; nucleotides not matched to a gene: 12. Here the CDR3 reads CASSSGVAGGKGTQYF. The CDR3 DNA reads as TGTGCCAGCAGCTCGGGGGTAGCGGGGGGAAAGGGTACGCAGTATTTT.

Turning to this clone: Other DNA sequences in this sample translate to the same CDR3. The V and J genes are TRBV7-2 and TRBJ2-1, with 11 bases fitting TRBD2. This CDR3 comprises 15 residues. V was clipped by 5 bases and J by 4 bases; unmatched bases: 4. Germline CDR1 reads SGHTA; CDR2 reads FQGNSA. Here the CDR3 reads CASSPLAGAYNEQFF. The CDR3 nucleotides are TGTGCCAGCAGCCCACTAGCGGGGGCATACAATGAGCAGTTCTTC.

Details on this clone: A junction boundary mismatches the germline segment, possibly from a read error. The rearrangement joins TRBV7-9 to TRBJ1-5; 8 nucleotides line up with TRBD1. The CDR3 runs to 15 residues. The germline gives CDR1 SEHNR, CDR2 FQNEAQ (reference sequence). CDR3 bases: TGTTCCAGCAGCACGGAACAGGGGGGCAATCAGCCCCAGCATTTT. Amino acid sequence: CSSSTEQGGNQPQHF.

This clone was observed many times. V usage is TRBV6-1 and J usage is TRBJ1-4; TRBD1 matches at 7 bases. Trimming at V came to 6 bases and at J to 7 bases, leaving 8 bases not matched to a gene. Germline CDR1 is MNHNS and CDR2 is SASEGT. The CDR3 extends over 14 amino acids. The CDR3 spells CASSRDRESEKLFF. For the CDR3, the DNA is TGTGCCAGCAGCCGGGACAGAGAGTCTGAAAAACTGTTTTTT.

The rearrangement uses TRBV15 and TRBJ2-4, with D hard to call. V was trimmed by 0 bases and J by 4 bases, leaving 10 bases between them. The CDR3 has 15 residues. Germline V gene sequence: CDR1 LNHNV, CDR2 YYDKDF (reference sequence). The DNA for the CDR3 is TGTGCCACCAGCAGAGATATAAGCAGGAAAAACATTCAGTACTTC. Encoded protein: CATSRDISRKNIQYF.

This chain connects TRBV5-1 to TRBJ1-6; no clear D. CDR3 length equals 14 residues. The germline V and J ends were trimmed by 4 bases and 9 bases, with 14 bases remaining between them. Germline CDR1 reads SGHRS; CDR2 reads YFSETQ. The CDR3 reads CASSPSELPSPLHF. CDR3 nucleotides: TGCGCCAGCAGCCCTTCCGAGCTCCCTTCACCCCTCCACTTT.

The chain couples TRBV10-1 to TRBJ2-5; D remains ambiguous. Germline V gene sequence: CDR1 WNHNN, CDR2 SYGVQD (reference sequence). V was shortened by 4 bases and J by 2 bases, with 8 bases between the two germline ends. This CDR3 contains 13 residues. The CDR3 sequence: CASSARTQETQYF. CDR3 in DNA: TGCGCCAGCAGTGCTAGAACTCAAGAGACCCAGTACTTC.

The chain employs TRBV25-1 and TRBJ1-1; 7 bases agree with TRBD1. Germline-derived CDR1 and CDR2 are MGHDK and SYGVNS. V lost 3 bases, J lost 1 base, and 2 bases stayed unmatched. The CDR3 spans 14 residues. The CDR3 DNA is TGTGCCAGCAGTGATCCAGGGGGGAACACTGAAGCTTTCTTT. Translating it yields CASSDPGGNTEAFF. The full variable domain, with the rest looked up from reference TRBV25-1 and TRBJ1-1, is EADIYQTPRYLVIGTGKKITLECSQTMGHDKMYWYQQDPGMELHLIHYSYGVNSTEKGDLSSESTVSRIRTEHFPLTLESARPSHTSQYLCASSDPGGNTEAFFGQGTRLTVV.